This TCR beta chain appears in the sequencing data of a study of blood T cell repertoires in COVID-19. CDR3 size: 15 residues. With V trimmed by 2 bases and J by 7 bases, 3 bases remained unmatched. Germline values: CDR1 MNHEY, CDR2 SMNVEV (reference sequence). TCRdb's table, derived via immunoSEQ multiplex PCR, lists solely in-frame clones and lacks some. The sample shows 150,000 to 200,000 clones, more than 75% of them seen only once. The receptor's source is a woman aged 50 to 60 with acute COVID-19. The rearrangement uses TRBV27 and TRBJ2-3, with TRBD2 identical over 13 bases. Specimen: PBMCs or T cells enriched from blood (not recorded which). The CDR3 DNA is TGTGCCAGCAGTTTAGGACTAGCGGGGGCCTATACGCAGTATTTT. This sequence encodes CASSLGLAGAYTQYF.